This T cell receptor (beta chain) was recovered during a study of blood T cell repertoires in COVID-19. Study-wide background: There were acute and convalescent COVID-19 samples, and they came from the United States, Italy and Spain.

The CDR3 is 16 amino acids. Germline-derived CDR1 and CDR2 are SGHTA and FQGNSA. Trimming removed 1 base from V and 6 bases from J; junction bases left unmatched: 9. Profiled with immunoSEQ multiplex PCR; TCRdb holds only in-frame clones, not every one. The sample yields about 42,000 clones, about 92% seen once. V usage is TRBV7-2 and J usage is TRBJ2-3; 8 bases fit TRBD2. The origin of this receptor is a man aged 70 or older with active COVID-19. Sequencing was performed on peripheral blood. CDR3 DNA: TGTGCCAGCAGCTTAGGCCCCGAACCGGGGGGGGATACGCAGTATTTT. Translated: CASSLGPEPGGDTQYF.